The entry below describes one T cell receptor beta chain. Its antigen has not been determined. The record has no base qualities; no much larger clone is one base away. Libraries came from the immunoSEQ multiplex PCR assay. The multiplex PCR relied on a mix of 60 forward primers for TCR Vbeta segments and 13 reverse primers for TCR Jbeta segments. The CDR3 region of rearranged TCR beta genes was amplified from genomic DNA with a multiplex PCR assay. The Illumina HiSeq System was used to sequence the amplified TCR beta libraries as 87-base-pair reads. Per the original workflow: A later analysis counted tens of millions of unique TCR beta chains across the 700 or so repertoires, and about 10 million of these chains were shared by at least two donors. To remove PCR and sequencing errors, raw reads were error-corrected and collapsed into unique sequences using a nearest-neighbor algorithm that merged closely related sequences. Alignment of CDR3 sequences to IMGT reference sequences was used to assign V, D and J gene segments. Each retained sequence needed at least a six-nucleotide match to both a V gene segment and a J gene segment. A rearrangement was called productive if the CDR3 had no stop codons and remained in frame with V and J, and every other rearrangement was called non-productive. Following IMGT convention, CDR3 was defined as the stretch from the second conserved V-encoded cysteine up to the conserved J-encoded phenylalanine. Sequences without an unambiguous match to a single V gene segment were excluded from the earlier analysis of a few hundred of the donors. An earlier analysis of about 590 of the donors classified V segments as functional when productive rearrangements were above 56.7% and as segregating when the standard deviation between donors was above 5%. A statistical classification framework was built to diagnose cytomegalovirus status from the catalog of TCR beta chain sequences. In a later analysis, TCR nucleotide sequences were compared against IMGT/GENE-DB human TR gene sequences so that V and J genes could be assigned. In a later analysis, CDR3 sequences and most-parsimonious VDJ recombination scenarios were assigned using the TCRdist pipeline. In a later analysis, each TCR beta chain was defined by its CDR3 amino acid sequence together with its V-gene family, and reads lacking a unique V-gene family were excluded. To address suspected cross-contamination and a sequencing artifact, a later analysis removed under 600 highly shared, low-generation-probability nucleotide sequences. In a later analysis, a clonal expansion index was calculated for each public chain from normalized within-repertoire ranks of inferred template counts. A later analysis computed generation probabilities with a VDJ recombination model fitted to out-of-frame rearrangements, and checked the results against IGoR. In a later analysis, TCR-TCR, TCR-HLA and TCR-CMV co-occurrence was scored with hypergeometric tests, and a repertoire-size bias correction was applied to TCR pairs. To estimate false discovery rates, a later analysis permuted the HLA or CMV assignments 20 times. In a later analysis, co-occurring TCRs were grouped using DBSCAN, and TCRdist sequence similarity was added for clustering within HLA-allele-positive subsets. For co-occurrence clustering, repertoires with fewer than 30,000 or more than 120,000 public chains were excluded, along with several repertoires with anomalous nucleotide sharing. The immuneACCESS repertoire file appears here via TCRdb, limited to in-frame rearrangements. These files lack a portion of the clones; in checked studies, under half of the deficit traces to unresolved V genes, and the cause of the others is not known. D and trimming were read from the DNA, whereas the V and J calls and clone size are those reported in that table. The sample table lists about 160,000 clones, approximately 80% of them with a count of one. The ten largest make up 4.5% of the sample.

This entry comes from a study of cytomegalovirus exposure and HLA in healthy donors (dated by TCRdb to about 2017). Context from the whole study: An earlier analysis of several hundred of the donors reported approximately 300 Gb of sequence data and 117 million unique TCR beta sequences obtained from around 170 million T cells. An early release covering about 600 HLA-typed donors comprised roughly 300 gigabases of sequencing data and tens of millions of unique TCR sequences. The genetic ancestry cluster associated with self-reported Caucasian donors included approximately 85% of the approximately 410 genotyped donors. The study aimed to test whether signatures of past pathogen exposure could be identified by cataloging public T cell receptors. Using immunosequencing, the study profiled T cell repertoires from fewer than 700 subjects and related those repertoires to cytomegalovirus serostatus. In addition to the first cohort of around 670 subjects, a separate validation cohort of some 120 different subjects was used. To predict cytomegalovirus infection status, the study combined high-throughput TCR immunosequencing, statistical association of individual TCRs with disease status, and machine learning. To study patterns of TCR occurrence, a later analysis re-analyzed previously published TCR beta repertoires from 500 to 850 donors and added high-resolution HLA genotyping. In the later analysis, no new phenotypic data were used to find candidate immune exposures; instead, reliance was placed on TCR beta sequences and their occurrence across donors. To decide whether each TCR beta V gene segment behaved as functional or pseudogenic, an earlier analysis of approximately 600 of the donors relied on high-throughput TCR beta sequencing. Donor age, sex, ethnicity and CMV serostatus were compiled together with the repertoire data. A later genetic analysis used genome-wide SNP genotypes for 398 of the 666 donors, treating that subset as a discovery cohort. All discovery cohort repertoires had been generated using a single sequencing platform. Both class I and class II loci were covered by HLA typing, at four-digit resolution. The number of donors typed differed by locus, with roughly 620-640 for A, B, C, DRB1 and DQB1, roughly 550 for DQA1, 600 to 610 for DPA1, and around 450 for DPB1. Several DR-DQ haplotypes were treated as single units for association and clustering because of strong linkage in the cohort. Among about 400 genotyped donors of the cohort, an average of approximately 200,000 unique TCR beta nucleotide sequences was sequenced per donor, of which 15% to 20% were non-productive. Results and caveats for the whole study, not just this receptor: This cohort had only TCR beta chains sequenced, and the lack of alpha or paired-chain data limited which features could be detected. Because some donors lacked HLA typing at each locus, the association tests relied only on the typed subset. A later analysis found that TCR association rates varied across HLA loci, with DRB1 alleles showing the most associated TCRs and HLA-C alleles the fewest. Assigning TCR associations to individual alleles was difficult when HLA alleles, especially DR and DQ, strongly co-occurred. According to a later genetic analysis, donors in an Asian-associated ancestry cluster had fewer N-insertions in productive TCRs than the roughly 670-donor mean. In a later analysis, HLA-associated TCR beta chains were found to be more clonally expanded and to have lower generation probabilities than equally common non-associated chains. A few of the identified cytomegalovirus-associated TCR beta chains were confirmed in vitro to be specific for cytomegalovirus antigens. Because counts were too low, around 18 rarely observed V segments, including chromosome 9 orphons, were left out of the earlier analysis of a few hundred of the donors. An earlier analysis of approximately 570 of the donors showed that most TCR beta V segments appeared in productive rearrangements either about 90% or about 30% of the time, which broadly matched IMGT annotations. A further reported finding was that TCR beta sequences accurately predicted the HLA-A and HLA-B alleles for most subjects in the first cohort. The classifier was reported to diagnose cytomegalovirus status with high specificity and sensitivity in both the original and validation cohorts. The study listed around 160 TCR beta chains as associated with cytomegalovirus. V-gene and J-gene trimming of TCR beta chains was associated with a missense DCLRE1C variant in a later genetic analysis, and the association was replicated in an independent cohort. According to a later analysis, parvovirus B19, influenza, CMV and Epstein-Barr virus appeared linked to several top co-occurrence clusters. The sequencing pipeline was judged likely to have produced a cluster of highly shared sequence variants as a technical artifact. In a later analysis, most CMV-associated TCR beta chains were found to appear HLA-restricted, with HLA associations seemingly driven largely by CMV exposure. Linkage disequilibrium might explain the correlated functional status among segregating V segments, but an unknown experimental factor could not be excluded. The only immune exposure information available for the cohort was CMV serostatus. In a later analysis, 15,000 to 20,000 TCR beta sequences were associated with specific HLA alleles at a false discovery rate of 0.05. Presence/absence analyses assumed roughly uniform sequencing depth across donors, an assumption that may not hold. Some IMGT-functional V segments, including TRBV6-2 and TRBV6-3, could not be told apart with the 87-base-pair reads, so those segments were excluded. While some public TCRs were present in many individuals, most TCR sequences turned up only very rarely across donors. The authors suggested that the approach could potentially be extended to other disease states and immunological phenotypes.

In total, 500 to 700 healthy bone marrow donors made up the cohort. All cohort members were sampled while nominally healthy, although unrecorded immune exposures were likely present. The donor tested CMV seropositive and was one of the 289 seropositive cohort members. A peripheral blood sample was collected from each donor, and TCR beta sequencing was performed on peripheral blood mononuclear cells. The Qiagen DNeasy Blood Extraction Kit was used to extract genomic DNA from the blood cell samples. A distance of 19 bases separates the germline ends of V and J, which lose 5 bases and 5 bases respectively. As encoded in the germline V gene (reference sequence), CDR1 is SEHNR while CDR2 is FQNEAQ. The CDR3, from cysteine to phenylalanine, totals 16 residues. Left in the record is the CDR3 DNA by itself, 48 bases read in frame from the first base.

The origin of this receptor is a woman aged 45-60 years in good health and CMV-seropositive. The rearranged chain carries TRBV7-9 and TRBJ1-5; a tentative D match to TRBD1 spans 6 bases. The sample consisted of PBMCs. CDR3 loop: CASSRWQGREDQPQHF. The base sequence is TGTGCCAGCAGCCGGTGGCAGGGGAGGGAGGATCAGCCCCAGCATTTT.